The 23 T cell receptor beta chains below come from one sample, sequenced in a study of shared clonotypes between healthy human individuals. Generated by immunoSEQ multiplex PCR, the TCRdb table keeps only in-frame clones and is missing some. The sample has 2 million to 2.5 million clones, approximately 94% seen once; the top ten hold approximately 0.36%. The sample comprised naive CD4+ T cells from PBMCs. Described subset: CD45RA+ positively selected. The source of these receptors is a man aged 18 to 30 in good health. Some clones in this sample may be carry-over from other donors' samples.

CDR3 loop: CASSLGLAFSYEQYF. DNA of the CDR3: TGTGCCAGCAGTTTGGGACTAGCGTTCTCCTACGAGCAGTACTTC. The genes are TRBV6-5 and TRBJ2-7, with 10 bases aligning to TRBD2. The length of the CDR3 is 15 residues. V shed 4 bases and J 0 bases; nucleotides not matched to a gene: 3. The germline CDR1 and CDR2 sequences are MNHEY and SVGAGI.

This sequence joins TRBV28 and TRBJ2-7; D unresolved. From germline, CDR1 is MDHEN and CDR2 SYDVKM. This CDR3 spans 17 amino acids. V gave up 3 bases and J gave up 2 bases, with 20 bases separating them. The CDR3 here is CASSFKLSGRRTYEQYF. In DNA, the CDR3 is TGTGCCAGCAGTTTCAAATTGTCGGGCCGACGAACCTACGAGCAGTACTTC.

The genes are TRBV30 and TRBJ2-7; the D gene is possibly TRBD1 (5 bases). The CDR3 is made up of 12 amino acids. The germline V gene has CDR1 GTSNPN and CDR2 SVGIG (reference sequence). V was clipped by 1 base and J by 5 bases, with 9 bases between them. The CDR3 DNA sequence: TGTGCCTGGAGTGCTTGGGGCGACGAGCAGTACTTC. This gives the protein CAWSAWGDEQYF. The full variable domain, completed using reference TRBV30 and TRBJ2-7, is SQTIHQWPATLVQPVGSPLSLECTVEGTSNPNLYWYRQAAGRGLQLLFYSVGIGQISSEVPQNLSASRPQDRQFILSSKKLLLSDSGFYLCAWSAWGDEQYFGPGTRLTVT.

The chain couples TRBV5-4 to TRBJ1-4, with TRBD1 matching over 8 bases. CDR1 and CDR2 from the germline V gene are SGHNT and YYREEE (reference sequence). This CDR3 comprises 16 residues. Losses at the gene ends were 5 bases for V and 4 bases for J; bases not matched to a gene: 10. The CDR3 sequence: CASSITGGRVNEKLFF. In DNA, the CDR3 is TGTGCCAGCAGTATTACAGGGGGTCGAGTTAATGAAAAACTGTTTTTT.

This clone appeared once. The chain joins TRBV2 to TRBJ2-7, with D perhaps matching TRBD2 (5 bases). CDR3 length equals 12 residues. Trimming stripped 9 bases from V and 2 bases from J, with 11 bases between. Germline values: CDR1 SNHLY, CDR2 FYNNEI. The CDR3 DNA reads TGTGCCAGTGGACTTAACGCCTACGAGCAGTACTTC. It codes for CASGLNAYEQYF.

In this sample, this clone turned up once. The chain employs TRBV7-9 and TRBJ1-1; D remains unclear. The CDR3 is made up of 14 amino acids. V lost 6 bases and J lost 3, with 14 bases in between. CDR1 and CDR2 from the germline V gene are SEHNR and FQNEAQ (reference sequence). CDR3 region: CASRRNQADTEAFF. The CDR3 DNA reads as TGTGCCAGCAGACGAAACCAGGCGGACACTGAAGCTTTCTTT.

The rearrangement uses TRBV7-2 and TRBJ2-1; 11 nucleotides agree with TRBD2. The CDR3 totals 19 residues. Germline CDR1 reads SGHTA; CDR2 reads FQGNSA. V was clipped by 5 bases and J by 3 bases; unmatched bases: 15. The CDR3 coding sequence is TGTGCCAGCAGCCGAACCGGGACTAGCGGAGGAGGGAGCTACAATGAGCAGTTCTTC. Residues: CASSRTGTSGGGSYNEQFF.

This chain uses TRBV15 with TRBJ1-1, with unresolved D. The V end lost 4 bases, the J end lost 7 bases, and 16 bases lay between the germline ends. Germline CDR1 reads LNHNV; CDR2 reads YYDKDF (reference sequence). The CDR3 runs to 14 residues. The chain's CDR3 is CATSTPLRGGEAFF. The DNA of the CDR3 is TGTGCCACCAGCACTCCCCTCCGGGGAGGTGAAGCTTTCTTT. Using reference TRBV15 and TRBJ1-1 for the parts outside the CDR3, the full variable domain is DAMVIQNPRYQVTQFGKPVTLSCSQTLNHNVMYWYQQKSSQAPKLLFHYYDKDFNNEADTPDNFQSRRPNTSFCFLDIRSPGLGDTAMYLCATSTPLRGGEAFFGQGTRLTVV.

The CDR3 loop reads CASSEAKTWSQETQYF. The CDR3 region has the DNA TGTGCCAGCAGTGAAGCCAAAACCTGGAGCCAAGAGACCCAGTACTTC. The J gene is TRBJ2-5, the V gene TRBV6-1; D unclear. Germline CDR1 and CDR2: MNHNS and SASEGT. Trimming removed 0 bases at V and 1 base at J, with 12 bases between. CDR3 size: 16 residues.

The chain couples TRBV7-6 to TRBJ1-4; D gene uncertain. Trimming shortened V by 2 bases and J by 7 bases, and 5 bases separated the two germline ends. CDR1 is SGHVS, CDR2 FNYEAQ, per germline. This CDR3 is 12 amino acids long. CDR3 in amino acids: CASSLSGEKLFF. The DNA of the CDR3 is TGTGCCAGCAGCTTATCCGGTGAAAAACTGTTTTTT.

This chain joins TRBV5-4 and TRBJ2-7, with D perhaps being TRBD1 or TRBD2 (5 bases each). Germline V gives CDR1 SGHNT, CDR2 YYREEE (reference sequence). The CDR3 has 14 amino acids. V was trimmed by 4 bases and J by 0 bases, leaving 11 bases between them. In nucleotides, the CDR3 is TGTGCCAGCAGCCTGCCAGGGAGCTCCTACGAGCAGTACTTC. As protein: CASSLPGSSYEQYF.

The rearrangement links TRBV6-5 to TRBJ2-1, with D hard to call. Germline CDR1 MNHEY, CDR2 SVGAGI. Trimming left V 1 base short and J 2 bases short, with 9 bases between. The CDR3 covers 15 residues. The DNA for the CDR3 is TGTGCCAGCAGTTACTTGCAAGGAGCCTACAATGAGCAGTTCTTC. Translation: CASSYLQGAYNEQFF.

This clone has more than one count but fewer than ten. This rearrangement joins TRBV7-2 to TRBJ2-2; 10 bases fit TRBD1. Germline V CDR1 and CDR2: SGHTA, FQGNSA. V was clipped by 1 base and J by 6 bases; unmatched bases: 5. The CDR3 loop spans 16 amino acids. CDR3 loop: CASSLVGTGVSGELFF. CDR3 DNA: TGTGCCAGCAGCTTAGTCGGGACAGGGGTGTCCGGGGAGCTGTTTTTT.

This sequence joins TRBV7-9 and TRBJ1-4; tentatively, D is TRBD1 (6 bases). Trimming removed 1 base from V and 5 bases from J, with 8 bases in between. The germline V gene has CDR1 SEHNR and CDR2 FQNEAQ (reference sequence). The CDR3 totals 14 residues. DNA of the CDR3: TGTGCCAGCAGCTTAGAAGGGGGGAATGAAAAACTGTTTTTT. Its protein product is CASSLEGGNEKLFF.

J is TRBJ2-7 and V is TRBV18; D ambiguous. CDR1 KGHSH and CDR2 LQKENI come from the germline V gene. Deletions cut 3 bases from V and 4 bases from J, with 13 bases between. The CDR3 runs to 14 residues. For the CDR3, the DNA is TGTGCCAGCTCACCCGGGCGGATATTTTACGAGCAGTACTTC. It is translated as CASSPGRIFYEQYF.

This clone was seen only once. The rearrangement joins TRBV5-1 to TRBJ1-1; 9 bases line up with TRBD1. Germline CDR1 SGHRS, CDR2 YFSETQ. The CDR3 runs to 15 residues. Unmatched junction bases numbered 7, after V lost 5 bases and J lost 2 bases. As DNA, the CDR3 is TGCGCCAGCAGGACCGGGACAGGGTTTAACACTGAAGCTTTCTTT. Translated, it gives CASRTGTGFNTEAFF.

The chain is built from TRBV5-4 and TRBJ2-7, with 12 bases lining up with TRBD1. There are 16 residues in the CDR3. Germline CDR1 reads SGHNT; CDR2 reads YYREEE (reference sequence). Trimming at V came to 4 bases and at J to 7 bases, leaving 12 bases not matched to a gene. For the CDR3, the DNA is TGTGCCAGCAGCCCCGTCCGGGGACAGGGGGCAGGAGAGCAGTACTTC. It codes for CASSPVRGQGAGEQYF.

The chain is built from TRBV28 and TRBJ1-1; D is uncertain. V shed 3 bases and J shed 2 bases, with 13 bases lying between them. CDR1 MDHEN and CDR2 SYDVKM come from the germline V gene. The CDR3 has 15 residues. In DNA form, the CDR3 reads TGTGCCAGCAGTTTCGGAGGTTCAGTTAACACTGAAGCTTTCTTT. It codes for CASSFGGSVNTEAFF.

The chain has TRBV28 and TRBJ1-2; possibly TRBD1 for D (6 bases). V was clipped by 10 bases and J by 8 bases, with 23 bases between them. Germline loops: CDR1 MDHEN, CDR2 SYDVKM. This CDR3 region has 14 residues. CDR3 bases: TGTGCCACCGGGCCAGGGGTACGGCTATGGGGCTACACCTTC. Its translation: CATGPGVRLWGYTF.

This chain connects TRBV27 to TRBJ2-7; 7 bases fit TRBD2. The V gene's germline CDR1 is MNHEY and CDR2 SMNVEV (reference sequence). The CDR3 loop spans 15 amino acids. The ends lost 6 bases at V and 2 bases at J; junction bases unmatched: 10. The CDR3 nucleotides are TGTGCCAGCAGAACTAGCGCCTACCCAACCTACGAGCAGTACTTC. Its translation is CASRTSAYPTYEQYF.

The chain has TRBV28 and TRBJ2-1, with D perhaps TRBD1 (6 bases). Germline CDR1 reads MDHEN; CDR2 reads SYDVKM. V was pared by 7 bases and J by 2 bases, with 15 bases between. This CDR3 region has 15 residues. Here the CDR3 DNA reads TGTGCCAGCACCCAGGGGACGGGTGCCTACAATGAGCAGTTCTTC. Translated: CASTQGTGAYNEQFF.

The rearrangement links TRBV11-3 to TRBJ2-1; possible D gene TRBD2, 6 bases. Germline V gene data show CDR1 as SGHNT and CDR2 as YENEEA. Deletions cut 5 bases from V and 3 bases from J, with 11 bases between. The CDR3 loop spans 14 amino acids. This chain's CDR3 is CASSRDSNYNEQFF. CDR3 in DNA: TGTGCCAGCAGCCGGGACTCAAACTACAATGAGCAGTTCTTC.

The V call is TRBV28, the J call TRBJ1-1; a possible D gene is TRBD1 (6 bases). The CDR3 is 16 residues long. V was shortened by 6 bases and J by 3 bases, with 20 bases between the two germline ends. The germline V gene encodes CDR1 MDHEN and CDR2 SYDVKM. CDR3: CASSKKSYWGHTEAFF. The CDR3 region has the DNA TGTGCCAGCAGCAAAAAAAGCTATTGGGGGCACACTGAAGCTTTCTTT.